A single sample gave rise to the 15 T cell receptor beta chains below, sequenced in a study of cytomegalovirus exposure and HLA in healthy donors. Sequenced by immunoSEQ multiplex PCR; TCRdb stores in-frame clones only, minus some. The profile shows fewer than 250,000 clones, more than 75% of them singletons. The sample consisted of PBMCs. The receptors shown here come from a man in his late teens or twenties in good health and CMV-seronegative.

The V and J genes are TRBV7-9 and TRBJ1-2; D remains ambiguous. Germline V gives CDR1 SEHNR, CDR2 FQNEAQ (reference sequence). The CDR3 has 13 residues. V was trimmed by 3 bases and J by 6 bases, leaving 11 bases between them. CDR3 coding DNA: TGTGCCAGCAGCTTGAACAGCCTGGATGGCTACACCTTC. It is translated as CASSLNSLDGYTF.

The CDR3: CASSSLRAGGPQQYF. CDR3 nucleotides: TGTGCCAGCAGTTCCCTTCGGGCGGGAGGGCCTCAGCAGTACTTC. This chain joins TRBV28 and TRBJ2-7, with 9 bases that match TRBD2. Trimming cost V 4 bases and J 8 bases; bases outside gene matches: 12. The CDR3 loop spans 15 amino acids. Germline loops: CDR1 MDHEN, CDR2 SYDVKM.

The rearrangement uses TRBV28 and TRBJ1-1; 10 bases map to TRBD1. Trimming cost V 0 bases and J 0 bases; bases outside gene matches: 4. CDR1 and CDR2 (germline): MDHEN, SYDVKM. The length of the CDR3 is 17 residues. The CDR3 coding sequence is TGTGCCAGCAGTTTATGGGGGACAGGGGAGGTGAACACTGAAGCTTTCTTT. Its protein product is CASSLWGTGEVNTEAFF.

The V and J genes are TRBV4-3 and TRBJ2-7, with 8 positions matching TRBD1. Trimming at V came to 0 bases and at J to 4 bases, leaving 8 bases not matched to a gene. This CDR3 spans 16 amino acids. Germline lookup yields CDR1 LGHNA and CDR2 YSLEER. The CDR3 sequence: CASSQDRRQGAYEQYF. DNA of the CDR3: TGCGCCAGCAGCCAAGATCGACGGCAGGGGGCATACGAGCAGTACTTC.

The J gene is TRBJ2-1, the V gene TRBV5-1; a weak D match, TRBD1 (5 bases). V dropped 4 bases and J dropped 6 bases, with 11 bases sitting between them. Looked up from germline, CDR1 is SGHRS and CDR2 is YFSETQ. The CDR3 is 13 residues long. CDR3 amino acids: CASSPQGVNEQFF. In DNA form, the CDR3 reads TGCGCCAGCAGCCCTCAAGGGGTCAATGAGCAGTTCTTC.

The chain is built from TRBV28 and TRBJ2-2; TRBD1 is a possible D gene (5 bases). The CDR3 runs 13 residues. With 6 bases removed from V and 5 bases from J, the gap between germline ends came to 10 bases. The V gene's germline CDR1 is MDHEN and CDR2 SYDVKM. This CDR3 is CASRGLQTGELFF. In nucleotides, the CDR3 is TGTGCCAGCAGGGGGCTCCAGACCGGGGAGCTGTTTTTT.

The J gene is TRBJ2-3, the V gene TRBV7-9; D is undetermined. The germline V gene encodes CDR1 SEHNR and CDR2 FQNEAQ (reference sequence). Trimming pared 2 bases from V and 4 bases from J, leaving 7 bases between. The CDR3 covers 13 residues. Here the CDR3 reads CASSLPMADTQYF. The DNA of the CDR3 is TGTGCCAGCAGCTTACCTATGGCAGATACGCAGTATTTT.

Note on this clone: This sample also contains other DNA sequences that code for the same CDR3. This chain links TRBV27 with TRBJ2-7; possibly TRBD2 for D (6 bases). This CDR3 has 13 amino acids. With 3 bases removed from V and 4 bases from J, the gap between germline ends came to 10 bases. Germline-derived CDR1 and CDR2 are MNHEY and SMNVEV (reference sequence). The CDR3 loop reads CASSLRGSYEQYF. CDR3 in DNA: TGTGCCAGCAGTTTGCGGGGCTCGTACGAGCAGTACTTC.

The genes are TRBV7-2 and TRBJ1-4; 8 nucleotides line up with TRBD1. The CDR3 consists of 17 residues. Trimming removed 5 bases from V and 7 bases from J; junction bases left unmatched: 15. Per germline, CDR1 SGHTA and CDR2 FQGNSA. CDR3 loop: CASSPRRGGQGGEKLFF. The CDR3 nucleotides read TGTGCCAGCAGCCCCCGACGGGGAGGACAGGGAGGTGAAAAACTGTTTTTT.

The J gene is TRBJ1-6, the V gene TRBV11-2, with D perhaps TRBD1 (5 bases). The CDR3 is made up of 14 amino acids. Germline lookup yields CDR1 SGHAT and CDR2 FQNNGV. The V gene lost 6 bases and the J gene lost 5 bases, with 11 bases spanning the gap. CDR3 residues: CASSWGGNNSPLHF. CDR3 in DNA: TGTGCCAGCAGTTGGGGGGGAAATAATTCACCCCTCCACTTT. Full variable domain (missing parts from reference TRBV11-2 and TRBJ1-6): EAGVAQSPRYKIIEKRQSVAFWCNPISGHATLYWYQQILGQGPKLLIQFQNNGVVDDSQLPKDRFSAERLKGVDSTLKIQPAKLEDSAVYLCASSWGGNNSPLHFGNGTRLTVT.

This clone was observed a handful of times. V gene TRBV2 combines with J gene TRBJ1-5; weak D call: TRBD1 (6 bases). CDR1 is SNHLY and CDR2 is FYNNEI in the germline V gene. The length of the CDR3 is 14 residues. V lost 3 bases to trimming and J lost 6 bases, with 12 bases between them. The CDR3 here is CASSEGRGSQPQHF. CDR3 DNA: TGTGCCAGCAGTGAGGGGAGGGGGAGTCAGCCCCAGCATTTT.

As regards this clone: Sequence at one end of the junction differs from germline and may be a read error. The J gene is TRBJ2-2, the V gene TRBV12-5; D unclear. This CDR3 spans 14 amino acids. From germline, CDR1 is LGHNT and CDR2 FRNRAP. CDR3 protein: CASGYDESTRELFF. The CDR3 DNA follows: TGTGCTAGTGGCTACGATGAAAGCACCCGGGAGCTGTTTTTT.

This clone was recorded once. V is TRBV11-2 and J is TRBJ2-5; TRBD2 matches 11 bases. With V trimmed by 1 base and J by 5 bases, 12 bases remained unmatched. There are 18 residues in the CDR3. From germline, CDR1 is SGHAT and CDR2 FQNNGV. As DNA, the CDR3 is TGTGCCAGCAGCTTAGGCGCTCTAGCGGGAGGAACGGGTGAGACCCAGTACTTC. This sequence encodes CASSLGALAGGTGETQYF. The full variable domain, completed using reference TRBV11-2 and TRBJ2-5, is EAGVAQSPRYKIIEKRQSVAFWCNPISGHATLYWYQQILGQGPKLLIQFQNNGVVDDSQLPKDRFSAERLKGVDSTLKIQPAKLEDSAVYLCASSLGALAGGTGETQYFGPGTRLLVL.

The CDR3 nucleotides are TGTGCCAGTAGTATCGACAAAAATCAGCCCCAGCATTTT. Translated: CASSIDKNQPQHF. V is TRBV19 and J is TRBJ1-5; no clear D. The length of the CDR3 is 13 residues. V dropped 3 bases and J dropped 4 bases, with 7 bases sitting between them. Per germline, CDR1 LNHDA and CDR2 SQIVND (reference sequence).

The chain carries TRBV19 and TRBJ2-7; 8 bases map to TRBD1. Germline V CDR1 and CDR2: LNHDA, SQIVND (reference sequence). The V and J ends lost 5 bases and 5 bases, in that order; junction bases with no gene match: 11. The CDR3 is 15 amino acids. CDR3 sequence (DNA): TGTGCCAGTAGTGGACGCCGGGGACAGGCCAACGAGCAGTACTTC. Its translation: CASSGRRGQANEQYF.